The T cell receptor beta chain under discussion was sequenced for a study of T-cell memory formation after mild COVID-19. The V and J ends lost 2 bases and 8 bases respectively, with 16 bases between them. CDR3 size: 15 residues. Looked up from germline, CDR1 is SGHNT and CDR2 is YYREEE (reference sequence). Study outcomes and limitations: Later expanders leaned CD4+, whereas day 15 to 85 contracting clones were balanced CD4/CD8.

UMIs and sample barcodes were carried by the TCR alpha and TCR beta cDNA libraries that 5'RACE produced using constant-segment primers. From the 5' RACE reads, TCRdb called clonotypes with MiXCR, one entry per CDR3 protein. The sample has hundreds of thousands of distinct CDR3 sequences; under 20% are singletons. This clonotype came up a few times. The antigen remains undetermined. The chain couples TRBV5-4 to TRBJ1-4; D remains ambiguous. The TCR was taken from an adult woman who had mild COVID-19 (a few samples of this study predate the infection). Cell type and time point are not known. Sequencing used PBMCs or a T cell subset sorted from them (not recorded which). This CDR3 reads CASSFKTLEDEKLFF. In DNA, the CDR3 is TGTGCCAGCAGCTTTAAGACCCTCGAGGACGAAAAACTGTTTTTT. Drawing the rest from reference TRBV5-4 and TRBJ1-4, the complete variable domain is ETGVTQSPTHLIKTRGQQVTLRCSSQSGHNTVSWYQQALGQGPQFIFQYYREEENGRGNFPPRFSGLQFPNYSSELNVNALELDDSALYLCASSFKTLEDEKLFFGSGTQLSVL.